The 5 T cell receptor beta chains below were found in one sample sequenced in a study of graft-versus-host responses after intestinal transplantation (dated by TCRdb to about 2021). The time point label here, explained by the study, means: cells obtained before transplantation from donor or recipient. Libraries were made using the immunoSEQ multiplex PCR assay. TCRdb re-hosts the immuneACCESS table, in-frame sequences only. Its copies lack some clones; in the studies checked, an unresolved V gene accounts for under half of them, and the cause for the rest is not known. This sample has around 120,000 clones in its table, and approximately 92% of those were observed once. The leading ten clones occupy roughly 0.12% of the sample. These receptors are not linked to any known antigen. Sequenced here: unstimulated CD4+ T cells sorted from spleen or lymph node cells, sampled before intestinal transplant. These TCRs come from a human donor who received an intestinal transplant.

This chain connects TRBV12-5 to TRBJ2-1; the match to TRBD1 covers 7 bases. CDR1 and CDR2 (germline): LGHNT, FRNRAP. The CDR3 runs 13 residues. V dropped 6 bases and J dropped 6; count of bases not matched to a gene: 5. CDR3 coding DNA: TGTGCTAGTGGGGAGACAGGGCCCAATGAGCAGTTCTTC. Its protein product is CASGETGPNEQFF.

The chain carries TRBV19 and TRBJ2-1, with no clear D. V shed 10 bases and J shed 3 bases, with 13 bases lying between them. CDR1 LNHDA and CDR2 SQIVND come from the germline V gene (reference sequence). The length of the CDR3 is 13 residues. The CDR3 nucleotides are TGTGCCACAACCCCGACGGGCTACAATGAGCAGTTCTTC. This sequence encodes CATTPTGYNEQFF.

The chain carries TRBV27 and TRBJ1-2; D not certain. Germline CDR1 MNHEY, CDR2 SMNVEV (reference sequence). The CDR3 runs 14 residues. Trimming removed 5 bases at V and 4 bases at J, with 14 bases between. CDR3: CASSVRGNGYGYTF. The CDR3 nucleotides are TGTGCCAGCAGTGTCCGGGGTAATGGCTATGGCTACACCTTC.

This sequence joins TRBV11-2 and TRBJ2-2, with no clear D. The V gene's germline CDR1 is SGHAT and CDR2 FQNNGV. Trimming took off 2 bases at V and 6 bases at J, with 7 bases between the two ends. There are 13 residues in the CDR3. The CDR3 loop is CASSLSRAGELFF. CDR3 nucleotides: TGTGCCAGCAGCTTATCTCGGGCCGGGGAGCTGTTTTTT.

The chain joins TRBV7-3 to TRBJ1-1, with TRBD1 identical over 7 bases. Unmatched junction bases numbered 7, after V lost 2 bases and J lost 4 bases. The CDR3 has 15 residues. Germline-derived CDR1 and CDR2 are SGHTA and FQGTGA. This chain's CDR3 is CASSLGPDRRTEAFF. CDR3 bases: TGTGCCAGCAGCTTAGGTCCGGACAGGCGCACTGAAGCTTTCTTT.